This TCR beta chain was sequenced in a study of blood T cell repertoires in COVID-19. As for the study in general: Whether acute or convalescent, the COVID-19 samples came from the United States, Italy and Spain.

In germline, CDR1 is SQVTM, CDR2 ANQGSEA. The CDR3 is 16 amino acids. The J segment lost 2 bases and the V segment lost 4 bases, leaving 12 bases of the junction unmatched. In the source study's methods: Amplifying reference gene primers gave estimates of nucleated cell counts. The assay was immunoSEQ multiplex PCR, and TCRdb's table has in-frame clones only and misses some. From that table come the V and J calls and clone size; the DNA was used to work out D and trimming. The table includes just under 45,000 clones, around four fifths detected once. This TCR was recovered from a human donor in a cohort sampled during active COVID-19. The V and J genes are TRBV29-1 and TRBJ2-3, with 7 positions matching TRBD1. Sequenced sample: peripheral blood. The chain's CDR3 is CSVAGGLDSNTDTQYF. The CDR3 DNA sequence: TGCAGCGTTGCAGGGGGTTTGGACTCCAACACAGATACGCAGTATTTT.